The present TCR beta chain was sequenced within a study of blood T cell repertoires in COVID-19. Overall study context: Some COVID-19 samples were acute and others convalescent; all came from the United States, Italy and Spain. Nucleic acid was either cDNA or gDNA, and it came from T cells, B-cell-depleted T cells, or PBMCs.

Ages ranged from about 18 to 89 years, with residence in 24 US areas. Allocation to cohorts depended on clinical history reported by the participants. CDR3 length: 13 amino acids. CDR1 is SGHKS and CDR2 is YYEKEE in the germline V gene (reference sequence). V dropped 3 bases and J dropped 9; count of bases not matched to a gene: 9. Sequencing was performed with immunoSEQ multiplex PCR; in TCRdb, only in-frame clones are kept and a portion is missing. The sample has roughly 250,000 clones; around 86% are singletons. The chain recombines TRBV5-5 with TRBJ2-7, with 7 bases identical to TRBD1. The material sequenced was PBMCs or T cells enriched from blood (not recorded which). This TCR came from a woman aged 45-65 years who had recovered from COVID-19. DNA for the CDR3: TGTGCCAGCAGCTCGAGGGGACAGATCGGGCAGTACTTC. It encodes CASSSRGQIGQYF.